One and the same sample provided the 9 T cell receptor beta chains below, sequenced in a study of cytomegalovirus exposure and HLA in healthy donors. The primer mix had 60 Vbeta and 13 Jbeta primers. Repertoires were generated with immunoSEQ multiplex PCR, while TCRdb's copy carries only in-frame clones and drops some. Of 90,000 to 95,000 clones in the sample, around 77% were seen once. The sequenced material came from PBMCs. The source is a young man in good health and CMV-seronegative.

The CDR3 nucleotides read TGCGCCAGCAGCCAAGAATCGAGGGGGTGGTACAATGAGCAGTTCTTC. This encodes CASSQESRGWYNEQFF. J is TRBJ2-1 and V is TRBV4-3, with D possibly being TRBD1 (6 bases). The CDR3 has 16 residues. The V gene's germline CDR1 is LGHNA and CDR2 YSLEER. V was pared by 0 bases and J by 4 bases, with 13 bases between.

The genes are TRBV18 and TRBJ2-7; the match to TRBD1 covers 11 bases. The CDR3 has 16 amino acids. J was trimmed by 3 bases and V by 2 bases; bases with no gene match: 6. CDR1 and CDR2 from the germline V gene are KGHSH and LQKENI. Here the CDR3 reads CASSPTGQGAIYEQYF. CDR3 sequence (DNA): TGTGCCAGCTCACCAACCGGACAGGGGGCGATCTACGAGCAGTACTTC.

V usage is TRBV29-1 and J usage is TRBJ2-2; no clear D gene. Germline assignment: CDR1 SQVTM and CDR2 ANQGSEA. With 3 bases removed from V and 1 base from J, the gap between germline ends came to 6 bases. The CDR3 spans 13 residues. The CDR3 sequence is CSVESLNTGELFF. In DNA, the CDR3 is TGCAGCGTTGAGTCCCTGAACACCGGGGAGCTGTTTTTT.

The V gene is TRBV29-1, the J gene TRBJ2-4; 7 bases align to TRBD1. CDR1 and CDR2 from the germline V gene are SQVTM and ANQGSEA. Trimming cost V 5 bases and J 1 base; bases outside gene matches: 2. The CDR3 is 13 residues long. This CDR3 reads CSVIQGAKNIQYF. The CDR3 DNA is TGCAGCGTTATACAGGGGGCCAAAAACATTCAGTACTTC.

The table lists this clone with a count of one. The genes are TRBV5-1 and TRBJ2-5, with D possibly being TRBD1 (6 bases). The DNA matches TRBJ2-7 better at its end, which makes the J call doubtful. The germline CDR1 and CDR2 sequences are SGHRS and YFSETQ. The CDR3 totals 16 residues. The CDR3, as DNA: TGCGCCAGCAGCTTCCTCACAGGGAAGAGCTCCTACGAGCAGTACTTC. The encoded protein is CASSFLTGKSSYEQYF.

The V call is TRBV6-6, the J call TRBJ1-4; D gene uncertain. The V end lost 5 bases, the J end lost 4 bases, and 8 bases lay between the germline ends. Germline-derived CDR1 and CDR2 are MNHNY and SVGAGI (reference sequence). The CDR3 has 13 amino acids. The CDR3 region has the DNA TGTGCCAGCAGTCGTAGTATTAATGAAAAACTGTTTTTT. Residues: CASSRSINEKLFF.

This chain links TRBV29-1 with TRBJ2-3; 14 bases fit TRBD2. V shed 8 bases and J 4 bases; nucleotides not matched to a gene: 8. Germline V gives CDR1 SQVTM, CDR2 ANQGSEA. This CDR3 has 15 residues. The CDR3: CSSRGTSGSADTQYF. Written as DNA, the CDR3 is TGCAGCTCGAGAGGGACTAGCGGGAGTGCAGATACGCAGTATTTT.

The chain uses TRBV9 and TRBJ2-7; D not certain. V was shortened by 4 bases and J by 3 bases, with 14 bases between the two germline ends. The CDR3 spans 14 residues. CDR1 and CDR2 from the germline V gene are SGDLS and YYNGEE. CDR3 in amino acids: CASSPNPWSYEQYF. The CDR3 bases are TGTGCCAGCAGCCCAAACCCGTGGAGCTACGAGCAGTACTTC.

The chain joins TRBV28 to TRBJ2-7; no clear D gene. This CDR3 contains 13 residues. With 2 bases removed from V and 5 bases from J, the gap between germline ends came to 10 bases. Germline V gene sequence: CDR1 MDHEN, CDR2 SYDVKM. This CDR3 is CASSLLQMNEQYF. Here the CDR3 DNA reads TGTGCCAGCAGTTTACTCCAGATGAACGAGCAGTACTTC.